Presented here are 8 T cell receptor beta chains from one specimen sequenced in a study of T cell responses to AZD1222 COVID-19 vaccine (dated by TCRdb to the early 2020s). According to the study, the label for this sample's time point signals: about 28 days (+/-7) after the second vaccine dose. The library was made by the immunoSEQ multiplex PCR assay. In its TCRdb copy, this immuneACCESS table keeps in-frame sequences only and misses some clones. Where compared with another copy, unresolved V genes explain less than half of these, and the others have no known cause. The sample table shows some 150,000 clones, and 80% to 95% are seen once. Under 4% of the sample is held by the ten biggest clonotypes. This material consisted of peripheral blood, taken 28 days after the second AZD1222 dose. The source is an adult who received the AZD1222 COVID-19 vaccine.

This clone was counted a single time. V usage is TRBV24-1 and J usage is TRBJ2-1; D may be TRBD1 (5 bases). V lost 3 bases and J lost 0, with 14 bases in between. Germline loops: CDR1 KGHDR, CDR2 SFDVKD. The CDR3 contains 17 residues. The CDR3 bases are TGTGCCACCAGTGATGGGGCCAAGCGAAGCTCCTACAATGAGCAGTTCTTC. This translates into CATSDGAKRSSYNEQFF.

In nucleotides, the CDR3 is TGTGCCAGTAGTGGGGAAGGGGCACTCGCTCAGCCCCAGCATTTT. Translated, it gives CASSGEGALAQPQHF. This chain uses TRBV19 with TRBJ1-5; weak D call: TRBD1 (5 bases). This CDR3 has 15 residues. Germline lookup yields CDR1 LNHDA and CDR2 SQIVND (reference sequence). The V and J ends lost 5 bases and 6 bases respectively, with 17 bases between them.

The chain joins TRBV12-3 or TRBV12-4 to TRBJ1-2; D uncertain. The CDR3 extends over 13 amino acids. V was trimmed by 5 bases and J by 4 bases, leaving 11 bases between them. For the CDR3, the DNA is TGTGCCAGCAGTCCTGGCCTACCCTATGGCTACACCTTC. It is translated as CASSPGLPYGYTF.

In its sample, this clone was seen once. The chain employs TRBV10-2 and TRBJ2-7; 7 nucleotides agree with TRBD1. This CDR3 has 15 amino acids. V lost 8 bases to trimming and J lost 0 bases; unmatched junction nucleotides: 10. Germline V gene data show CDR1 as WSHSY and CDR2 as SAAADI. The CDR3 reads CASLERDSPSYEQYF. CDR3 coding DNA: TGCGCCAGCCTTGAACGGGACAGCCCCTCCTACGAGCAGTACTTC.

The CDR3 protein is CASSVAGGDNTEAFF. The CDR3 region has the DNA TGTGCCAGCAGCGTAGCAGGGGGCGATAACACTGAAGCTTTCTTT. V and J are TRBV9 and TRBJ1-1, with 8 nucleotides matching TRBD1. The CDR3 runs to 15 residues. The trim removed 0 bases at V and 2 bases at J, leaving 3 bases unmatched. CDR1 and CDR2 from the germline V gene are SGDLS and YYNGEE.

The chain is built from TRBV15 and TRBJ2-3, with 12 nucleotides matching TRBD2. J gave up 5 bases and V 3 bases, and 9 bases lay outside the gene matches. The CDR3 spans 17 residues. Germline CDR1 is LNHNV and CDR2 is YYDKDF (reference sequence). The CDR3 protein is CATSSDNPGLAGDTQYF. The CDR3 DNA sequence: TGTGCCACCAGCAGTGATAACCCGGGACTAGCGGGAGATACGCAGTATTTT. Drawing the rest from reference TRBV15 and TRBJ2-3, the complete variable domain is DAMVIQNPRYQVTQFGKPVTLSCSQTLNHNVMYWYQQKSSQAPKLLFHYYDKDFNNEADTPDNFQSRRPNTSFCFLDIRSPGLGDTAMYLCATSSDNPGLAGDTQYFGPGTRLTVL.

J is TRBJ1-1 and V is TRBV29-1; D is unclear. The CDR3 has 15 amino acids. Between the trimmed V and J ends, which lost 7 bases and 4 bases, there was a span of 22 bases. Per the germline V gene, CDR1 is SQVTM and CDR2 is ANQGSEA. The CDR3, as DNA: TGCAGCGGTATAACACCGGGAGTGATCGGCACTGAAGCTTTCTTT. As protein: CSGITPGVIGTEAFF.

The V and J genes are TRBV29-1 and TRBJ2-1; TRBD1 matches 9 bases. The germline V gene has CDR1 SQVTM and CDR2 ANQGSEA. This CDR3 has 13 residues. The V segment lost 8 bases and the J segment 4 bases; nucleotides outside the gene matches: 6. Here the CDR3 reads CSSTGTGYNEQFF. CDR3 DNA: TGCAGCTCAACCGGGACAGGGTACAATGAGCAGTTCTTC.